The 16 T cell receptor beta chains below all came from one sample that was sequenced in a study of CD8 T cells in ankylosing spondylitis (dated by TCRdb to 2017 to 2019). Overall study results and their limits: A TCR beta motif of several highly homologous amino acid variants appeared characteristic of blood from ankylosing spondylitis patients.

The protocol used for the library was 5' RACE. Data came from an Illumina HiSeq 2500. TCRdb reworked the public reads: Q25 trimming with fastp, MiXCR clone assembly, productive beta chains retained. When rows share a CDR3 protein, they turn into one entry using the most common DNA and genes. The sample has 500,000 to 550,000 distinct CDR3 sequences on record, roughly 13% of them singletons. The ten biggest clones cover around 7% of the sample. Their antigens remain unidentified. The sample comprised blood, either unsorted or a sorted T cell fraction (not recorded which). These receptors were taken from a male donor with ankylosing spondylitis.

The CDR3 reads CSARDWRGTEYF. CDR3 DNA: TGCAGTGCTAGAGACTGGCGGGGTACTGAGTATTTT. The chain uses TRBV20-1 and TRBJ2-3; TRBD2 is a possible D gene (6 bases). The V and J ends lost 0 bases and 13 bases respectively, with 14 bases between them. The CDR3 is made up of 12 amino acids. Germline CDR1 DFQATT, CDR2 SNEGSKA (reference sequence).

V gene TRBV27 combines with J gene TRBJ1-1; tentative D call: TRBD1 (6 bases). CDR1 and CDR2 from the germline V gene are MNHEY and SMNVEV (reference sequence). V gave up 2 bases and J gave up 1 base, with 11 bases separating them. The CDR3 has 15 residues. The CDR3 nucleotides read TGTGCCAGCAGTTTAGGCCCAGGGGCGAACACTGAAGCTTTCTTT. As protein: CASSLGPGANTEAFF.

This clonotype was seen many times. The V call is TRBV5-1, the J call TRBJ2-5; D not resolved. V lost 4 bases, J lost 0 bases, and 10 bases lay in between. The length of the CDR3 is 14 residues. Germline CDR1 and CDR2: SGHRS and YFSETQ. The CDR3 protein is CASSGTGYQETQYF. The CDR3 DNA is TGCGCCAGCAGCGGAACTGGGTACCAAGAGACCCAGTACTTC.

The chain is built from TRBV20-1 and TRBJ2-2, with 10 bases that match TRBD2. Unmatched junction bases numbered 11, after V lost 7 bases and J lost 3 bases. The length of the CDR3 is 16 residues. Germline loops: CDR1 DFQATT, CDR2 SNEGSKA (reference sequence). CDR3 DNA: TGCAGTGGACTCTTGAGCGGGAGGGCGGACACCGGGGAGCTGTTTTTT. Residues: CSGLLSGRADTGELFF.

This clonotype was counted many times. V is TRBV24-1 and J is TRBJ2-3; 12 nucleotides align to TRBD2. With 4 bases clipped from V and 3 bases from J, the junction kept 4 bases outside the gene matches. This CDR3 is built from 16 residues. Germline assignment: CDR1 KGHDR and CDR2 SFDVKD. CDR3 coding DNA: TGTGCCACCAGTGACACTAGCGGGAGGACTACAGATACGCAGTATTTT. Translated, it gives CATSDTSGRTTDTQYF.

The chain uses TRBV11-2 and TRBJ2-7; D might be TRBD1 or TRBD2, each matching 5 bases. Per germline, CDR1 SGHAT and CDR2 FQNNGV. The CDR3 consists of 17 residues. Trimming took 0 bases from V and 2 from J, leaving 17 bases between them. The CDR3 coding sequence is TGTGCCAGCAGCTTAGATGTCCCCGGGGCTCCCACCTACGAGCAGTACTTC. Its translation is CASSLDVPGAPTYEQYF. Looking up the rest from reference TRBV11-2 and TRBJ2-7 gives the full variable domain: EAGVAQSPRYKIIEKRQSVAFWCNPISGHATLYWYQQILGQGPKLLIQFQNNGVVDDSQLPKDRFSAERLKGVDSTLKIQPAKLEDSAVYLCASSLDVPGAPTYEQYFGPGTRLTVT.

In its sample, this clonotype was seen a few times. CDR3 bases: TGTGCCAGCAGCCTTCAGGGTGAAGTTCTAACTAATGAAAAACTGTTTTTT. The encoded protein is CASSLQGEVLTNEKLFF. The chain combines TRBV12-3 or TRBV12-4 with TRBJ1-4; D is perhaps TRBD1 (5 bases). The CDR3 is made up of 17 amino acids. V lost 6 bases and J lost 1, with 18 bases in between.

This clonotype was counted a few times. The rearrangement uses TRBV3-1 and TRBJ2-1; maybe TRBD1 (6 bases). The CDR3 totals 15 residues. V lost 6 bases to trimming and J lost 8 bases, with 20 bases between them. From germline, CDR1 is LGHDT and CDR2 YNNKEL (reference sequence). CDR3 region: CASSQRDRRIYEQFF. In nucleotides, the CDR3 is TGTGCCAGCAGTCAAAGAGACAGGCGAATTTATGAGCAGTTCTTC.

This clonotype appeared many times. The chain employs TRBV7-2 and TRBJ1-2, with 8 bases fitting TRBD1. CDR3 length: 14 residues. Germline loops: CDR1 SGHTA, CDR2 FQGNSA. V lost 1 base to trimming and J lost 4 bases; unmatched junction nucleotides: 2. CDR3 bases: TGTGCCAGCAGCTTAGAAGGACAGGGCTATGGCTACACCTTC. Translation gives CASSLEGQGYGYTF.

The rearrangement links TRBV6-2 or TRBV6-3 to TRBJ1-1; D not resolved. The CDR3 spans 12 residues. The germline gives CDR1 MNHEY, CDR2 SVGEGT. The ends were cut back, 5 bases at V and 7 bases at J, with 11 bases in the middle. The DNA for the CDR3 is TGTGCCAGCAGTACCTCCAATGGTGAAGCTTTCTTT. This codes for CASSTSNGEAFF.

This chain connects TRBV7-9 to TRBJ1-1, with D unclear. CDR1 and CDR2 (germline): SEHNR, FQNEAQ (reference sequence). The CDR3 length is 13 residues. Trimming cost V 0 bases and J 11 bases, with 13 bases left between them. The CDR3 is CASSLAQTSVAFF. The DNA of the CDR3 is TGTGCCAGCAGCTTAGCGCAGACCTCGGTGGCTTTCTTT.

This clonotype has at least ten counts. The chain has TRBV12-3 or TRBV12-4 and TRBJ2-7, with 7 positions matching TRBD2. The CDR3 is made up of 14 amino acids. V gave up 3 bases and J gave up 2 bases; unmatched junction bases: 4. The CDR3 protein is CASSFRREPYEQYF. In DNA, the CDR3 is TGTGCCAGCAGTTTTAGGCGGGAGCCCTACGAGCAGTACTTC.

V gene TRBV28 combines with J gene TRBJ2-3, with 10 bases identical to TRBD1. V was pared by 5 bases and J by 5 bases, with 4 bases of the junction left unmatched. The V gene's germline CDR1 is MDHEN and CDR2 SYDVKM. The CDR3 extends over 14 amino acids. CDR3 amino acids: CASSRQGAGDTQYF. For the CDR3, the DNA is TGTGCCAGCAGTAGACAGGGGGCCGGAGATACGCAGTATTTT. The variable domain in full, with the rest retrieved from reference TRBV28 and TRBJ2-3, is DVKVTQSSRYLVKRTGEKVFLECVQDMDHENMFWYRQDPGLGLRLIYFSYDVKMKEKGDIPEGYSVSREKKERFSLILESASTNQTSMYLCASSRQGAGDTQYFGPGTRLTVL.

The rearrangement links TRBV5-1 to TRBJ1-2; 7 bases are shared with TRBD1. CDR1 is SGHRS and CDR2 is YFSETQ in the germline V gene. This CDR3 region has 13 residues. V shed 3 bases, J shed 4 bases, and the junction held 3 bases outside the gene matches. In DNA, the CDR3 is TGCGCCAGCAGCTCGGGACAGATCTATGGCTACACCTTC. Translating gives CASSSGQIYGYTF.

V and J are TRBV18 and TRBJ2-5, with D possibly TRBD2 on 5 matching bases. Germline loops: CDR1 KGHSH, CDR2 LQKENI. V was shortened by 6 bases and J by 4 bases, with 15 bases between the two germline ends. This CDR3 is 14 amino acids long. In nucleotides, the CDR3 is TGTGCCAGCTCTCCAGTCGGACTCCTAGAGACCCAGTACTTC. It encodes CASSPVGLLETQYF. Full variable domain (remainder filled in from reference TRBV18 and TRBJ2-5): NAGVMQNPRHLVRRRGQEARLRCSPMKGHSHVYWYRQLPEEGLKFMVYLQKENIIDESGMPKERFSAEFPKEGPSILRIQQVVRGDSAAYFCASSPVGLLETQYFGPGTRLLVL.

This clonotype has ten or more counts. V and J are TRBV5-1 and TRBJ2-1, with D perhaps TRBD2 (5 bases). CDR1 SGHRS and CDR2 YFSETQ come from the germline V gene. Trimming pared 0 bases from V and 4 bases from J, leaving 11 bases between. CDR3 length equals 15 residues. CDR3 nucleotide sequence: TGCGCCAGCAGCTTGGCGTCAAGCGGTTACAATGAGCAGTTCTTC. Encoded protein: CASSLASSGYNEQFF.